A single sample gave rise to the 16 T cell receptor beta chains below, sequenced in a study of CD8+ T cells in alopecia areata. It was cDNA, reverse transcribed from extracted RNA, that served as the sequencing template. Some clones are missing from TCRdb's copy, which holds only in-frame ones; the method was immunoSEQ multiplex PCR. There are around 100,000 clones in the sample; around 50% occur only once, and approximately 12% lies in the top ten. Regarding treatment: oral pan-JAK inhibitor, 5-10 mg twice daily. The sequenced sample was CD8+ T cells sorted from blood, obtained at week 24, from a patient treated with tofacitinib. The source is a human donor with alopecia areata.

The CDR3 sequence is CATSSRDQHQPQHF. DNA for the CDR3: TGTGCCACCAGCAGCCGGGACCAGCATCAGCCCCAGCATTTT. This chain links TRBV15 with TRBJ1-5; possible D gene TRBD1, 5 bases. Germline CDR1 LNHNV, CDR2 YYDKDF (reference sequence). V was clipped by 3 bases and J by 5 bases, with 11 bases between them. The CDR3 loop spans 14 amino acids.

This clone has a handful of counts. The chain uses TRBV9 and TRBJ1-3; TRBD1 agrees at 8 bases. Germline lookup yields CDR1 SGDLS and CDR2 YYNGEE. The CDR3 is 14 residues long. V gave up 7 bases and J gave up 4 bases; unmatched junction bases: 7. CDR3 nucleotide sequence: TGTGCCAGCGGGTCGACAGGGGAAGGAAACACCATATATTTT. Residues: CASGSTGEGNTIYF.

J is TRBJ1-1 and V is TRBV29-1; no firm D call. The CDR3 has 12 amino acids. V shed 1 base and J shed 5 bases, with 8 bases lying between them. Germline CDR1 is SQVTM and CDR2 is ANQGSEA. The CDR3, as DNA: TGCAGCGTTGAAGGTCTTGGTACTGAAGCTTTCTTT. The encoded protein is CSVEGLGTEAFF. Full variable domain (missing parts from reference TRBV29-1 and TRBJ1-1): SAVISQKPSRDICQRGTSLTIQCQVDSQVTMMFWYRQQPGQSLTLIATANQGSEATYESGFVIDKFPISRPNLTFSTLTVSNMSPEDSSIYLCSVEGLGTEAFFGQGTRLTVV.

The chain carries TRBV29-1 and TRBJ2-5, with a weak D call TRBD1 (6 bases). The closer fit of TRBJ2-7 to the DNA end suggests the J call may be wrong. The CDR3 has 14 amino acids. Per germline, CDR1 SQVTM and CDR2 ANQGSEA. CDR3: CSVEVGTRNYEQYF. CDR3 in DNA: TGCAGCGTTGAAGTCGGGACAAGAAACTACGAGCAGTACTTC.

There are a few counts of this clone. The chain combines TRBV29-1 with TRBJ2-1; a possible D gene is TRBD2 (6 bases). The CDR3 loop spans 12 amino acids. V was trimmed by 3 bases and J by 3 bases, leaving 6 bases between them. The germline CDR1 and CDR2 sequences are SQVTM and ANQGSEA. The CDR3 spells CSVEEGYNEQFF. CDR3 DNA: TGCAGCGTTGAGGAGGGCTACAATGAGCAGTTCTTC.

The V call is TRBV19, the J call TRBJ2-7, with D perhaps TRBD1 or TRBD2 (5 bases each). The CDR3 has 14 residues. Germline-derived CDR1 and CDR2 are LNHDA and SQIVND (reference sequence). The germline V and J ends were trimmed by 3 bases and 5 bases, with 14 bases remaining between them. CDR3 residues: CASSMVGPGDEQYF. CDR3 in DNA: TGTGCCAGTAGTATGGTGGGACCTGGCGACGAGCAGTACTTC.

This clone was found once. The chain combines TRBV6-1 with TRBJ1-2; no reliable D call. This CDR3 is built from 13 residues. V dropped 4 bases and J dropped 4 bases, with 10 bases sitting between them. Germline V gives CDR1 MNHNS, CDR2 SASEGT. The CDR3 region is CASSGGEGYGYTF. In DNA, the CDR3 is TGTGCCAGCAGTGGAGGCGAGGGCTATGGCTACACCTTC.

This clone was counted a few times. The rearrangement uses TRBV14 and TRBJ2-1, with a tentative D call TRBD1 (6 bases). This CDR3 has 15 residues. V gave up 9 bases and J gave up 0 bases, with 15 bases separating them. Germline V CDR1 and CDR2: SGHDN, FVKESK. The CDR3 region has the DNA TGTGCCAGTACAAAGGGACACCGCTCCTACAATGAGCAGTTCTTC. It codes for CASTKGHRSYNEQFF.

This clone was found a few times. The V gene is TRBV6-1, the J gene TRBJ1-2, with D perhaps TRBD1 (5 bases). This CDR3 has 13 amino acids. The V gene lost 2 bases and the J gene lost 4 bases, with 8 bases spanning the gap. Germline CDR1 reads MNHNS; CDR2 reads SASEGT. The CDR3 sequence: CASSERGGYGYTF. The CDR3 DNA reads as TGTGCCAGCAGTGAAAGGGGAGGCTATGGCTACACCTTC.

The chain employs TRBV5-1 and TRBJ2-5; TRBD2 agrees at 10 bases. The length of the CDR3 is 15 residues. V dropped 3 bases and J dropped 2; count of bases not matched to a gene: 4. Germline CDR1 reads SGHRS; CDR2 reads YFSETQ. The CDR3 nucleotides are TGCGCCAGCAGCTCCTGGACTAGCGGTCAAGAGACCCAGTACTTC. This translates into CASSSWTSGQETQYF. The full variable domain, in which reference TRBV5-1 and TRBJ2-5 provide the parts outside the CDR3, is KAGVTQTPRYLIKTRGQQVTLSCSPISGHRSVSWYQQTPGQGLQFLFEYFSETQRNKGNFPGRFSGRQFSNSRSEMNVSTLELGDSALYLCASSSWTSGQETQYFGPGTRLLVL.

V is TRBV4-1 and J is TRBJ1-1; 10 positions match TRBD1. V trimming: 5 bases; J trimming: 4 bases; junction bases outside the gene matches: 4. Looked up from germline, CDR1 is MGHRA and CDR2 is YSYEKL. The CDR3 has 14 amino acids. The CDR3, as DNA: TGCGCCAGCAGCACCCGGGACAGGGGCACTGAAGCTTTCTTT. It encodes CASSTRDRGTEAFF.

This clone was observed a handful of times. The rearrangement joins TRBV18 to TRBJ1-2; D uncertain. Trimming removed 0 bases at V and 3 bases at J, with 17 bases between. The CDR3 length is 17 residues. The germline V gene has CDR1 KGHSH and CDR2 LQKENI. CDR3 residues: CASSPPSKHVPDYGYTF. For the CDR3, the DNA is TGTGCCAGCTCACCACCGTCCAAGCACGTTCCGGACTATGGCTACACCTTC.

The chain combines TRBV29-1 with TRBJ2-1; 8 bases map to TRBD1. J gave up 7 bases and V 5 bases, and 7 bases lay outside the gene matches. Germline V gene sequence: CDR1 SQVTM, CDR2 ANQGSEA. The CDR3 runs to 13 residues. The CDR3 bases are TGCAGCGTTATACACAGGGGGGTGAATGAGCAGTTCTTC. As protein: CSVIHRGVNEQFF.

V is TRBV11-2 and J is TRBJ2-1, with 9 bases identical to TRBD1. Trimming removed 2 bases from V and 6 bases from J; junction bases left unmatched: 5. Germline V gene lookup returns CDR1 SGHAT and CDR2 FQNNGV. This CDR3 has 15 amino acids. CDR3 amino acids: CASSLYRDRVNEQFF. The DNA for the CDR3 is TGTGCCAGCAGCTTATACCGGGACAGGGTCAATGAGCAGTTCTTC. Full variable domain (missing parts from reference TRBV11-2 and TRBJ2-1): EAGVAQSPRYKIIEKRQSVAFWCNPISGHATLYWYQQILGQGPKLLIQFQNNGVVDDSQLPKDRFSAERLKGVDSTLKIQPAKLEDSAVYLCASSLYRDRVNEQFFGPGTRLTVL.

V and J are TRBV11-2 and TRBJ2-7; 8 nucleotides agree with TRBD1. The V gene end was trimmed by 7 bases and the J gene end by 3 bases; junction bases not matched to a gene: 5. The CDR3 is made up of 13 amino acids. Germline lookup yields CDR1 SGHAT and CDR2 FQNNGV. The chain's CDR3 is CASTYGQGYEQYF. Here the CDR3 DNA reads TGTGCCAGCACTTACGGACAGGGCTACGAGCAGTACTTC.

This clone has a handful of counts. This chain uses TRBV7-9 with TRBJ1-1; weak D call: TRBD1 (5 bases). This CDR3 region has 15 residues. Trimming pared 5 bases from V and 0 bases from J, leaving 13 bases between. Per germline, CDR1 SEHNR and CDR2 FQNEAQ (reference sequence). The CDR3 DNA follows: TGTGCCAGCAGCCCCGGGACCGTGCTGAACACTGAAGCTTTCTTT. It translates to CASSPGTVLNTEAFF.